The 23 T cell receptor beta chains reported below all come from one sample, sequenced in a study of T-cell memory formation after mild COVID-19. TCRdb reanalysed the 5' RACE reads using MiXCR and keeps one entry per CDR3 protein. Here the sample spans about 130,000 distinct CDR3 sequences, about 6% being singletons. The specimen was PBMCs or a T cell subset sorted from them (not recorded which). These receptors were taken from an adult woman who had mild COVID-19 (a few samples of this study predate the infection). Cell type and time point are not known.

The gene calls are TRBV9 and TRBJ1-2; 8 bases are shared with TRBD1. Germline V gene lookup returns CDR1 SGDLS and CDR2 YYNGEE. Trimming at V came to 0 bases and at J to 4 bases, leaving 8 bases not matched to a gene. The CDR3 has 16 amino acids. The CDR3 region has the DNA TGTGCCAGCAGCGTAGGAGGTGGAGGACAGGGCTATGGCTACACCTTC. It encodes CASSVGGGGQGYGYTF.

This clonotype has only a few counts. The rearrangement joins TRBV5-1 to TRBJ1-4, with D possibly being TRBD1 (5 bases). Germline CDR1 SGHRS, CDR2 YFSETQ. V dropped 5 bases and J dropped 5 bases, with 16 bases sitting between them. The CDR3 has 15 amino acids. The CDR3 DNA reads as TGCGCCAGCAGATCCACAGGTCGGGGGAATGAAAAACTGTTTTTT. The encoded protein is CASRSTGRGNEKLFF. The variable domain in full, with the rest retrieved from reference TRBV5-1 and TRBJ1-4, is KAGVTQTPRYLIKTRGQQVTLSCSPISGHRSVSWYQQTPGQGLQFLFEYFSETQRNKGNFPGRFSGRQFSNSRSEMNVSTLELGDSALYLCASRSTGRGNEKLFFGSGTQLSVL.

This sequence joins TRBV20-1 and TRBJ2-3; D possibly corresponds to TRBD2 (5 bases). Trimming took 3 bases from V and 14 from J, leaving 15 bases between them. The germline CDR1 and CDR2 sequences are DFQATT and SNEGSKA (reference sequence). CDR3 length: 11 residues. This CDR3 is CSARDFPLWYF. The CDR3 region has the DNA TGCAGTGCTAGGGACTTTCCCTTATGGTATTTT.

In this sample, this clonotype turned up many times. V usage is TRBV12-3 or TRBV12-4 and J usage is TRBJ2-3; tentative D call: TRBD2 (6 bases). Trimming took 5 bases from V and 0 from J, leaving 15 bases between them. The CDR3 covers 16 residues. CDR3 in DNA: TGTGCCAGCAGTCTTTATGCGGGAACCAGCACAGATACGCAGTATTTT. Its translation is CASSLYAGTSTDTQYF.

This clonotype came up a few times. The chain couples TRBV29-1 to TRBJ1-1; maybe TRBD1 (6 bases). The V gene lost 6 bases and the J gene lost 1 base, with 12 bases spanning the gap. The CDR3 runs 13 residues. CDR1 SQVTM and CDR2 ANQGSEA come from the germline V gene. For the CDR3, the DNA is TGCAGCGTAATGACAGGACCGAACACTGAAGCTTTCTTT. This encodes CSVMTGPNTEAFF.

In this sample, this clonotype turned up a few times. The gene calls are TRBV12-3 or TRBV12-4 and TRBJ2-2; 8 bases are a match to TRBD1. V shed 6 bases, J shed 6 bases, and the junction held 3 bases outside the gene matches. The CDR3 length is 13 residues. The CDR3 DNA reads TGTGCCAGCAGCCCACAGGGGGCCGGGGAGCTGTTTTTT. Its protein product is CASSPQGAGELFF.

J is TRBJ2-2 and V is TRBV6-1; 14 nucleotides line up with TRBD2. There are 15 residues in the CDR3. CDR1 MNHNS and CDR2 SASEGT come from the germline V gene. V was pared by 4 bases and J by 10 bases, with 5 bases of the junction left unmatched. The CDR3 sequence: CASSAGLAGVVELFF. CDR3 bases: TGTGCCAGCAGTGCGGGACTAGCGGGAGTCGTGGAGCTGTTTTTT.

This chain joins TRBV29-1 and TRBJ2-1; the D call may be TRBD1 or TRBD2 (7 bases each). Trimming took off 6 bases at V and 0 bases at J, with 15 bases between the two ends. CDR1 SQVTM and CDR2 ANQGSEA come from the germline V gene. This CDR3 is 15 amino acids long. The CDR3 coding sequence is TGCAGCGTGGGAGGGACAGTGTTCTCCTACAATGAGCAGTTCTTC. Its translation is CSVGGTVFSYNEQFF.

CDR3 in DNA: TGTGCCAGCAGCCAAGTTGGGACAGGGGAAGAGACCCAGTACTTC. As protein: CASSQVGTGEETQYF. The rearrangement uses TRBV4-2 and TRBJ2-5; 10 bases are a match to TRBD1. After removal of 1 base from V and 3 bases from J, the junction contained 2 bases not matched to a gene. The germline V gene encodes CDR1 LGHNA and CDR2 YNFKEQ. The CDR3 runs to 15 residues.

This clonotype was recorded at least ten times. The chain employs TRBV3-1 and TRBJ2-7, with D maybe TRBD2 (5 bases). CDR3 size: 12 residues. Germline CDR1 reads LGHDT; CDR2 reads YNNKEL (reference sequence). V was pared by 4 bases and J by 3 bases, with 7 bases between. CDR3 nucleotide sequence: TGTGCCAGCAGCCCCCGGGACTACGAGCAGTACTTC. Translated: CASSPRDYEQYF.

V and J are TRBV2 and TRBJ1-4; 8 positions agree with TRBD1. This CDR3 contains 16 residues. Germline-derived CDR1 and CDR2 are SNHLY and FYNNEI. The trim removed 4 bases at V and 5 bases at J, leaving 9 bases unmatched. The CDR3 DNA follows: TGTGCCAGCAGTGCGACCCAGGGGGCAGGGAATGAAAAACTGTTTTTT. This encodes CASSATQGAGNEKLFF.

The CDR3 reads CASSFRDNSYEQYF. CDR3 coding DNA: TGTGCCAGCAGTTTCCGGGACAACTCGTACGAGCAGTACTTC. The chain links TRBV6-1 to TRBJ2-7; D possibly corresponds to TRBD1 (6 bases). The CDR3 length is 14 residues. Trimming removed 5 bases at V and 4 bases at J, with 15 bases between. Germline assignment: CDR1 MNHNS and CDR2 SASEGT.

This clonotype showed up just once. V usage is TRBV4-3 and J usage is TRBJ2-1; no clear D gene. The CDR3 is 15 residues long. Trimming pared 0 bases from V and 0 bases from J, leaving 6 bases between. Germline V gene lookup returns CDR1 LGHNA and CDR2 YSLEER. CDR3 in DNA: TGCGCCAGCAGCCAAGATGGGTACTCCTACAATGAGCAGTTCTTC. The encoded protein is CASSQDGYSYNEQFF.

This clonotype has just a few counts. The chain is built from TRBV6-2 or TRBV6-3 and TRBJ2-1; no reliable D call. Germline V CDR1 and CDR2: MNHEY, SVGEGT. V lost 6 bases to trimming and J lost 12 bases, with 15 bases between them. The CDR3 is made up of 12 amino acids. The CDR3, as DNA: TGTGCCAGCAGCCAAGACTGGAAGAGGCAGTTCTTC. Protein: CASSQDWKRQFF.

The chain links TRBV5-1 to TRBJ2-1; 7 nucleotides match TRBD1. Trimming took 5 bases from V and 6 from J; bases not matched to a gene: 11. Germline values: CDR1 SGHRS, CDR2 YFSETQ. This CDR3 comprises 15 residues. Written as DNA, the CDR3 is TGCGCCAGCAGTAGACAGGGATCCTTTGGCAATGAGCAGTTCTTC. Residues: CASSRQGSFGNEQFF.

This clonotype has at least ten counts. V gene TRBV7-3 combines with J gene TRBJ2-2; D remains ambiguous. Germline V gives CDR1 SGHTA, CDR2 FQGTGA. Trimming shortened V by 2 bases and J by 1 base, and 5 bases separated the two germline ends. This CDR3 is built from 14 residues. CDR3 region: CASSLYRNTGELFF. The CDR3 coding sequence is TGTGCCAGCAGCTTATATAGGAACACCGGGGAGCTGTTTTTT. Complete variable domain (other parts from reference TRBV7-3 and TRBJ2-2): GAGVSQTPSNKVTEKGKYVELRCDPISGHTALYWYRQSLGQGPEFLIYFQGTGAADDSGLPNDRFFAVRPEGSVSTLKIQRTERGDSAVYLCASSLYRNTGELFFGEGSRLTVL.

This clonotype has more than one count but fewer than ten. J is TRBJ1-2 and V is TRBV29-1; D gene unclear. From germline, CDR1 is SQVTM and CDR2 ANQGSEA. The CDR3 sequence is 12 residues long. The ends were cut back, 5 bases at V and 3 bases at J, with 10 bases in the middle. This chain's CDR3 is CSVRLRDYGYTF. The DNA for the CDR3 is TGCAGCGTTCGACTTCGCGACTATGGCTACACCTTC. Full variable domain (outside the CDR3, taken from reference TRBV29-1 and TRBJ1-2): SAVISQKPSRDICQRGTSLTIQCQVDSQVTMMFWYRQQPGQSLTLIATANQGSEATYESGFVIDKFPISRPNLTFSTLTVSNMSPEDSSIYLCSVRLRDYGYTFGSGTRLTVV.

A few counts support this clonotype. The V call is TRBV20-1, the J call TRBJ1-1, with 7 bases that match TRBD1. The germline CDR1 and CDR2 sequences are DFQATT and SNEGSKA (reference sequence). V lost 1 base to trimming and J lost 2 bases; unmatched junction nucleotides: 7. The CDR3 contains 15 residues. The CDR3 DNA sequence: TGCAGTGCTAGAGGTCCCCGGGACAGAAACACTGAAGCTTTCTTT. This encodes CSARGPRDRNTEAFF.

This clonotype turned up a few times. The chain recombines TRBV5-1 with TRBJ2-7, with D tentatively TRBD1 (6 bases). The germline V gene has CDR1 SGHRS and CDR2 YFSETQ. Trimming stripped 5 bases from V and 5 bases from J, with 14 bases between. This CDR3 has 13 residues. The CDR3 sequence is CASSQGTTDEQYF. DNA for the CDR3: TGCGCCAGCAGTCAGGGGACCACTGACGAGCAGTACTTC.

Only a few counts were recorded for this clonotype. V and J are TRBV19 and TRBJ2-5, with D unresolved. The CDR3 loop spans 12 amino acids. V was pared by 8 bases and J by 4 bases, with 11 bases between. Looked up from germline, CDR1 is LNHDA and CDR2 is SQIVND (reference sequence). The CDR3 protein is CASGRPGETQYF. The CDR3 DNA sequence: TGTGCCAGTGGACGACCCGGAGAGACCCAGTACTTC.

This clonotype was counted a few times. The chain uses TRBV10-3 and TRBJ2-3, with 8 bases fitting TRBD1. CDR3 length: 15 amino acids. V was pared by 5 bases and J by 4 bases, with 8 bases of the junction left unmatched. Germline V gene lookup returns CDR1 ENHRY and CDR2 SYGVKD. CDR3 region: CAISPAGQGPDTQYF. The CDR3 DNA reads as TGTGCCATCAGTCCCGCCGGACAGGGACCAGATACGCAGTATTTT.

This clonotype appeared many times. CDR3 region: CASSFWQGASQETQYF. The CDR3 region has the DNA TGTGCCAGCAGCTTTTGGCAGGGGGCCTCTCAAGAGACCCAGTACTTC. This chain links TRBV11-1 with TRBJ2-5; 8 bases line up with TRBD1. The CDR3 sequence is 16 residues long. The germline V gene has CDR1 SGHAT and CDR2 FQDESV (reference sequence). J gave up 2 bases and V 3 bases, and 8 bases lay outside the gene matches.

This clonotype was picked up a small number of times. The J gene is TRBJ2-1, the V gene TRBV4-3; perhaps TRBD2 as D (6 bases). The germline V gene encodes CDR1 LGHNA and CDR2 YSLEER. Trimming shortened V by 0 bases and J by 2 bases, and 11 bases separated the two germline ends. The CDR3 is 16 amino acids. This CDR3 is CASSQDGTGTYNEQFF. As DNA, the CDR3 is TGCGCCAGCAGCCAAGACGGGACTGGAACCTACAATGAGCAGTTCTTC.